This T cell receptor beta chain was identified during a study of cytomegalovirus exposure and HLA in healthy donors. Study-wide results and limits: A later analysis associated 16,951 TCR beta sequences with HLA alleles at a 0.05 false discovery rate. Later, an analysis showed that TCR beta chains associated with HLA were more clonally expanded than others that were equally common. A few CMV-associated chains proved CMV antigen-specific in vitro. Reports state that TCR beta sequences accurately predicted most subjects' HLA-A and HLA-B alleles.

Vbeta (60) and Jbeta (13) primers were used in the PCR. Method: immunoSEQ multiplex PCR; TCRdb's copy keeps in-frame clones and lacks some. The profile shows over 90,000 clones, around two thirds of them singletons. In regard to this clone: Its target is unknown.

Germline loops: CDR1 SGHTA, CDR2 FQGNSA. V lost 4 bases and J lost 4; bases outside the gene matches: 1. The CDR3 sequence is 13 residues long. The genes are TRBV7-2 and TRBJ1-5, with 7 positions matching TRBD1. The sequence was obtained from a woman between 45 and 60 years old in good health and CMV-seronegative. Sequencing used PBMCs. Here the CDR3 DNA reads TGTGCCAGCAGCTCACAGGGGAATCAGCCCCAGCATTTT. It codes for CASSSQGNQPQHF. Filled out from reference TRBV7-2 and TRBJ1-5, the complete variable domain reads GAGVSQSPSNKVTEKGKDVELRCDPISGHTALYWYRQSLGQGLEFLIYFQGNSAPDKSGLPSDRFSAERTGGSVSTLTIQRTQQEDSAVYLCASSSQGNQPQHFGDGTRLSIL.